A selection of T cell receptor beta chains follows, all from one sample in a study of identical twins. TCRdb re-analysed the 5' RACE reads in MiXCR, keeping a single row per CDR3 protein. Altogether approximately 490,000 distinct CDR3 sequences are present, under 25% being singletons, with the ten largest covering about 0.5%. This same sample was also taken into another study, of yellow fever vaccine responses in identical twins.

Sequencing was done on a sample of CD4+ T cells sorted from blood. Receptor source: a woman between 18 and 30 years old in good health. Both conserved end residues are part of each CDR3. The D gene is left open where the match is weak. Not every row has a clone size; where given, it reads once, few, many or a size class.

D gene	V gene	clone size	J gene	CDR3 DNA	CDR3 protein
NA	TRBV15	few	TRBJ1-6	TGTGCCACCAGCCCCCACCCAGCTCCGAGCTCACCCCTCCACTTT	CATSPHPAPSSPLHF
NA	TRBV20-1	NA	TRBJ2-7	TGCAGTGCTATAGGTACGAGGAACAGAAATAACTACGAGCAGTACTTC	CSAIGTRNRNNYEQYF
TRBD1	TRBV7-6	NA	TRBJ2-5	TGTGCCAGCAGCCTACTCCCGGGACAGGGGGCTTTGAAGTACTTC	CASSLLPGQGALKYF
NA	TRBV4-1	NA	TRBJ2-5	TGCGCCAGCAGCCACGGACGGGGCGAGGGAGAGACCCAGTACTTC	CASSHGRGEGETQYF
TRBD1	TRBV6-1	NA	TRBJ1-5	TGTGCCAGCAGTGACCAAACCGGGACAGGCAATCAGCCCCAGCATTTT	CASSDQTGTGNQPQHF
NA	TRBV7-3	NA	TRBJ2-2	TGTGCCAGCAGAATCTCGGGTGAATCGCCCGGGGAGCTGTTTTTT	CASRISGESPGELFF
NA	TRBV6-1	NA	TRBJ2-4	TGTGCCAGCAGCTCTCTTAGCGGTATAGCCAAAAACATTCAGTACTTC	CASSSLSGIAKNIQYF
NA	TRBV6-1	NA	TRBJ1-1	TGTGCCAGCAGTGACCAGCGGAACACTGAAGCTTTCTTT	CASSDQRNTEAFF
NA	TRBV20-1	NA	TRBJ2-1	TGCAGTGCTAGAGATATTCGGTCCGCTCTCTCCTACAATGAGCAGTTCTTC	CSARDIRSALSYNEQFF
NA	TRBV5-1	NA	TRBJ2-6	TGCGCCAGCAGCTTGGCCGAGTGGAGAACAGGTCATAGATCTGGGGCCAACGTCCTGACTTTC	CASSLAEWRTGHRSGANVLTF
TRBD1	TRBV20-1	many	TRBJ1-1	TGCAGTGCTAGAGATGTTCGAACCACAGGGGATCCTGAAGCTTTCTTT	CSARDVRTTGDPEAFF
NA	TRBV6-1	NA	TRBJ1-1	TGTGCCAGCAGCAGACAGGAAGCTTTCTTT	CASSRQEAFF
NA	TRBV28	few	TRBJ1-2	TGTGCCAGCAGTTTAGCGGGGGACCCCTATGGCTACACCTTC	CASSLAGDPYGYTF
NA	TRBV24-1	NA	TRBJ2-1	TGTGCCACCAGTGATTTGTCCACTGGGGACAATGAGCAGTTCTTC	CATSDLSTGDNEQFF
NA	TRBV29-1	few	TRBJ2-7	TGCAGCGGGCGGACCGGGCTCGAGCAGTACTTC	CSGRTGLEQYF
TRBD1	TRBV28	once	TRBJ2-1	TGTGCCAGCAGTAAGGGACAGTACAATGAGCAGTTCTTC	CASSKGQYNEQFF
TRBD1	TRBV6-1	NA	TRBJ1-3	TGTGCCAGCAGTGAAGATGGACAGGGTGGAAACACCATATATTTT	CASSEDGQGGNTIYF
TRBD1	TRBV19	NA	TRBJ1-1	TGTGCCAGTAAACAGGGGATCACTGAAGCTTTCTTT	CASKQGITEAFF
TRBD2	TRBV12-3/TRBV12-4	NA	TRBJ2-1	TGTGCCAGCAGAAATGGACTAGCAATCTACAATGAGCAGTTCTTC	CASRNGLAIYNEQFF
TRBD2	TRBV11-3	NA	TRBJ2-5	TGTGCCAGCAGCTTCCGGACTAGCGGGAGAGGCCAGGAGACCCAGTACTTC	CASSFRTSGRGQETQYF
NA	TRBV4-1	NA	TRBJ1-3	TGCGCCAGCAGCCATCAGGGTTCTGGAAACACCATATATTTT	CASSHQGSGNTIYF
NA	TRBV5-1	NA	TRBJ2-3	TGCGCCAGCAGCTTGGCTACAGGCGGGAGCACAGATACGCAGTATTTT	CASSLATGGSTDTQYF
NA	TRBV4-1	NA	TRBJ2-1	TGCGCCAGCAGCCAAGAGGGGATAGTTTCCTACAATGAGCAGTTCTTC	CASSQEGIVSYNEQFF
TRBD2	TRBV27	NA	TRBJ2-7	TGTGCCAGCAGTTTAATCCTAGCGGGAGCCTCCGAGCAGTACTTC	CASSLILAGASEQYF
TRBD1	TRBV18	few	TRBJ2-2	TGTGCCAGCTCACCTGACAGGGTGAACACCGGGGAGCTGTTTTTT	CASSPDRVNTGELFF
NA	TRBV28	NA	TRBJ2-3	TGTGCCAGCACCGAGACGACAACAGATACGCAGTATTTT	CASTETTTDTQYF
NA	TRBV7-8	NA	TRBJ2-3	TGTGCCAGCAGCTTAGCCCCCCTAGTTAGGCTCACAGATACGCAGTATTTT	CASSLAPLVRLTDTQYF
TRBD2	TRBV5-1	few	TRBJ2-7	TGCGCCAGCAGCCCCGGGGGGACTAGCGGGAGTTTCTCCGAGCAGTACTTC	CASSPGGTSGSFSEQYF
TRBD2	TRBV20-1	NA	TRBJ2-1	TGCAGTGCTAGAGTTCCCGGTATTAGCGGGAGTAATGAGCAGTTCTTC	CSARVPGISGSNEQFF
NA	TRBV5-1	NA	TRBJ1-1	TGCGCCAGCAGCTCCCCGACGAACACTGAAGCTTTCTTT	CASSSPTNTEAFF
NA	TRBV4-1	NA	TRBJ2-5	TGCGCCAGCAGCCAAGGTCGAGAGGCGACCCAGTACTTC	CASSQGREATQYF
TRBD2	TRBV5-1	few	TRBJ2-5	TGCGCCAGCACTTCGGGACTAGCGGGGGGGCAAGAGACCCAGTACTTC	CASTSGLAGGQETQYF
TRBD2	TRBV20-1	NA	TRBJ2-3	TGCAACCCACGGGGTCTAGCGGGGGCTGATACGCAGTATTTT	CNPRGLAGADTQYF